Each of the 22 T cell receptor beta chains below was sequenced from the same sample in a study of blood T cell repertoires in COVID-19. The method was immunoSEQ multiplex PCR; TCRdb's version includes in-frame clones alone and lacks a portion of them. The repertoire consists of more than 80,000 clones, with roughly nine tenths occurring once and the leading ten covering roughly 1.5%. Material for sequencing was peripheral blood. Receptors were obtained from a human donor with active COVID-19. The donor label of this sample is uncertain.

The CDR3 nucleotides read TGTGCCAGCAGCCAAGCTTGGGGACAGGTGAACACTGAAGCTTTCTTT. Translation gives CASSQAWGQVNTEAFF. The genes are TRBV14 and TRBJ1-1; 8 nucleotides align to TRBD1. CDR1 and CDR2 from the germline V gene are SGHDN and FVKESK. The CDR3 extends over 16 amino acids. V was clipped by 1 base and J by 0 bases; unmatched bases: 4.

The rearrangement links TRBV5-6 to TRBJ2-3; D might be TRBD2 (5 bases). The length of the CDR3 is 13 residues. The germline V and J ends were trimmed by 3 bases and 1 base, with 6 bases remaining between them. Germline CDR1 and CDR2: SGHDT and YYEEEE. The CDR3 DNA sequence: TGTGCCAGCAGCTCAGCGGGCACAGATACGCAGTATTTT. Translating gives CASSSAGTDTQYF.

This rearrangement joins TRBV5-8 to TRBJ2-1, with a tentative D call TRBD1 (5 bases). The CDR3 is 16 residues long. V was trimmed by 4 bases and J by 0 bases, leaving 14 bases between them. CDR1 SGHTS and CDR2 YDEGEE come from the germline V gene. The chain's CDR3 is CASSSGRVGSYNEQFF. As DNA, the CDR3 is TGTGCCAGCAGCAGTGGCAGGGTGGGCTCCTACAATGAGCAGTTCTTC.

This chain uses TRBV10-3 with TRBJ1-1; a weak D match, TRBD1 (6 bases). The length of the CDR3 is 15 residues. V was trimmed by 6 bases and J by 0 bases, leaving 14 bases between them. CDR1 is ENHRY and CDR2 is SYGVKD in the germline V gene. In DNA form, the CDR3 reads TGTGCCATCAGAAACCGGGACACCCTGAACACTGAAGCTTTCTTT. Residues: CAIRNRDTLNTEAFF.

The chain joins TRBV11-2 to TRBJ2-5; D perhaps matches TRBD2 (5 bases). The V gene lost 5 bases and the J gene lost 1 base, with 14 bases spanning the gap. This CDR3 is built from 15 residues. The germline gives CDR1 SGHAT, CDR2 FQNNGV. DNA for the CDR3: TGTGCCAGCAGCGGGCAACTAGGTTTCCAAGAGACCCAGTACTTC. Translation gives CASSGQLGFQETQYF.

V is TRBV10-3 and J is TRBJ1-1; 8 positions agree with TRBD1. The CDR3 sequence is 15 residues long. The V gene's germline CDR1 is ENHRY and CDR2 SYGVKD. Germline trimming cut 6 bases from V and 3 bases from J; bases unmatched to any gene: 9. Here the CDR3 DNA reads TGTGCCATCAGCCGACTCGTGGACAGGGACACTGAAGCTTTCTTT. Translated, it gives CAISRLVDRDTEAFF.

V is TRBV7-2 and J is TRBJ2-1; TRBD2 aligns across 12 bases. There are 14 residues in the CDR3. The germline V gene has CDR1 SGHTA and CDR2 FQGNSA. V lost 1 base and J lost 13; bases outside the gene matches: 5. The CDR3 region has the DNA TGTGCCAGCAGCTTAGGACTAGCGGGGGCCTTACAGTTCTTC. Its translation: CASSLGLAGALQFF.

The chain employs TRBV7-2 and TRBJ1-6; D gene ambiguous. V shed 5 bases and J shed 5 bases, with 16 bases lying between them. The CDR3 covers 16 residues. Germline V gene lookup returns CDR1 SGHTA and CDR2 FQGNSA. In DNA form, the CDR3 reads TGTGCCAGCAGCCCCGCGGGAGGGCGGCATAATTCACCCCTCCACTTT. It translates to CASSPAGGRHNSPLHF. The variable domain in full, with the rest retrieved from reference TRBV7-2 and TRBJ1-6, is GAGVSQSPSNKVTEKGKDVELRCDPISGHTALYWYRQSLGQGLEFLIYFQGNSAPDKSGLPSDRFSAERTGGSVSTLTIQRTQQEDSAVYLCASSPAGGRHNSPLHFGNGTRLTVT.

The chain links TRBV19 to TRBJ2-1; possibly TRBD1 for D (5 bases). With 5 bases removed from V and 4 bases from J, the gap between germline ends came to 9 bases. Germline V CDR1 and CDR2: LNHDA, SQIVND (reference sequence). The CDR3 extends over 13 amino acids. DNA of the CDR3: TGTGCCAGTAGTGCTAACAGGTACAATGAGCAGTTCTTC. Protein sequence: CASSANRYNEQFF.

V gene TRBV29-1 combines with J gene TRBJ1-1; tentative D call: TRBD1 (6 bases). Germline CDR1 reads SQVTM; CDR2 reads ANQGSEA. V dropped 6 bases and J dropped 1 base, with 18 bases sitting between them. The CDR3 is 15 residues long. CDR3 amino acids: CSVPFLSGENTEAFF. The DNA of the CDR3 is TGCAGCGTCCCCTTTTTATCAGGGGAGAACACTGAAGCTTTCTTT.

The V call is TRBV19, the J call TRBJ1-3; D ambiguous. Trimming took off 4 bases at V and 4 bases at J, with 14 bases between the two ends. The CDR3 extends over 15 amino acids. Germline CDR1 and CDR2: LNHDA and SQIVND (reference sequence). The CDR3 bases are TGTGCCAGTAGTAAAACGGGGTCAAGAGGAAACACCATATATTTT. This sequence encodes CASSKTGSRGNTIYF.

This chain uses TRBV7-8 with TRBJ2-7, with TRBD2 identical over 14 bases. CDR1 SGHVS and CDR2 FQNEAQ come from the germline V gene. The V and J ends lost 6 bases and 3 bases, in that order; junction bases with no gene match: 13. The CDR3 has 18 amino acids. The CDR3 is CASSRYRTSGGRNYEQYF. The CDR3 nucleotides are TGTGCCAGCAGTCGTTATCGGACTAGCGGGGGGCGAAACTACGAGCAGTACTTC.

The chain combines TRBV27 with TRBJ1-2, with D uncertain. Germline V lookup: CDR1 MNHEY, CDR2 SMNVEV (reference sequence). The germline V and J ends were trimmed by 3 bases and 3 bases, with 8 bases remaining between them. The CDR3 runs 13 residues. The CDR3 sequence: CASSFGEDYGYTF. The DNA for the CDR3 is TGTGCCAGCAGTTTCGGGGAGGACTATGGCTACACCTTC.

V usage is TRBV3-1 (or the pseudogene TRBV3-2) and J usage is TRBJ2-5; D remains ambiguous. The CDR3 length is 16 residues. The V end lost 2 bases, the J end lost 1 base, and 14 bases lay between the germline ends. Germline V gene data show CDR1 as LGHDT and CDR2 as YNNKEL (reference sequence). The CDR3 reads CASSQLTDSAQETQYF. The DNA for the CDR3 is TGTGCCAGCAGCCAACTGACCGACTCGGCCCAAGAGACCCAGTACTTC.

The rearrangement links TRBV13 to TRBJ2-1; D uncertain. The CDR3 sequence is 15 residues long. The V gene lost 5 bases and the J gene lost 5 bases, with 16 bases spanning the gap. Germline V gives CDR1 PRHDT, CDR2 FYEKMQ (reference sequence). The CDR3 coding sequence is TGTGCCAGCAGCGTGTTTTTTGTTCGTCACAATGAGCAGTTCTTC. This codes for CASSVFFVRHNEQFF.

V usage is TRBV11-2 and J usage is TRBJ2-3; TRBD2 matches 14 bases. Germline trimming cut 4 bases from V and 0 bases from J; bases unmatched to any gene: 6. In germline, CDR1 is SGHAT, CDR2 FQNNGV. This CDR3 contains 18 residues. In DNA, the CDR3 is TGTGCCAGCAGCTGGGGGACTAGCGGGGGTACTAGCACAGATACGCAGTATTTT. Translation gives CASSWGTSGGTSTDTQYF.

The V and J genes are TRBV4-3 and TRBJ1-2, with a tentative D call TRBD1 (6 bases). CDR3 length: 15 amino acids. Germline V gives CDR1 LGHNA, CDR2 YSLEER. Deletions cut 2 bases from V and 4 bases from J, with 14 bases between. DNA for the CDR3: TGCGCCAGCAGCCAATCCCGGCAGGGGCCCTATGGCTACACCTTC. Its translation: CASSQSRQGPYGYTF.

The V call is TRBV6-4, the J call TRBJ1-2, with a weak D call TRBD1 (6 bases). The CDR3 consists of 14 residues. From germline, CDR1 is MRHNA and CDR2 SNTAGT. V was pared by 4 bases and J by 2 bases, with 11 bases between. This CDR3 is CASSAQGTNYGYTF. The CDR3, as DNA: TGTGCCAGCAGTGCCCAGGGGACAAACTATGGCTACACCTTC.

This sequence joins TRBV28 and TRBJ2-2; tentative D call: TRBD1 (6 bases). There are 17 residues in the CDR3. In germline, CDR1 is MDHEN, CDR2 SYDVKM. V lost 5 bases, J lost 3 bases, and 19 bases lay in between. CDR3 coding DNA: TGTGCCAGCAGTCCATTCAGGGGACGTTCGGACACCGGGGAGCTGTTTTTT. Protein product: CASSPFRGRSDTGELFF.

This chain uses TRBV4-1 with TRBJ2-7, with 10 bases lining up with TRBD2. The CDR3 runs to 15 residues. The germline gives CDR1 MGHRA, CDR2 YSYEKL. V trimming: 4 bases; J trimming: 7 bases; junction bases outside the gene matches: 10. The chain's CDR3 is CASSPQQRGGGEQYF. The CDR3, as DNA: TGCGCCAGCAGCCCGCAGCAGCGGGGGGGAGGTGAGCAGTACTTC.

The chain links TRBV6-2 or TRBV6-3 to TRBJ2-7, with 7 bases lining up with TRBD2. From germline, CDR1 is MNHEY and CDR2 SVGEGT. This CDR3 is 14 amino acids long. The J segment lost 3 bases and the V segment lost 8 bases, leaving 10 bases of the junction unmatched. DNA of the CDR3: TGTGCCAGCCGCCGAGCGGGGTCTAACTACGAGCAGTACTTC. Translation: CASRRAGSNYEQYF.

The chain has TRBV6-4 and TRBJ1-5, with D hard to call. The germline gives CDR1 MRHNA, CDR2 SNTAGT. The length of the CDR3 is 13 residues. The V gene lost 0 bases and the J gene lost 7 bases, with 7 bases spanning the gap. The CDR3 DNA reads TGTGCCAGCAGTGACTCGGAGGGACAGCCCCAGCATTTT. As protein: CASSDSEGQPQHF.